The next 13 T cell receptor beta chains were all read from a single sample in a study of CD8 T cells in Susac syndrome. Random hexamers were used to reverse transcribe the RNA input (0.5 to 1 ug). TCRdb reanalysed the immunoSEQ multiplex PCR reads using MiXCR and keeps one entry per CDR3 protein. The repertoire holds 170,000 or so distinct CDR3 sequences, with 90% to 95% as singletons. The sample consisted of CD8+ T cells from PBMCs. Receptor source: a human donor with multiple sclerosis.

This clonotype showed up just a few times. The CDR3 loop reads CSARDWVGTSDYNEQFF. The CDR3 nucleotides read TGCAGTGCTAGAGATTGGGTGGGGACTAGCGACTACAATGAGCAGTTCTTC. The chain links TRBV20-1 to TRBJ2-1, with 10 bases aligning to TRBD2. This CDR3 contains 17 residues. V trimming: 0 bases; J trimming: 3 bases; junction bases outside the gene matches: 8. The germline CDR1 and CDR2 sequences are DFQATT and SNEGSKA (reference sequence).

The V and J genes are TRBV20-1 and TRBJ2-7; D call uncertain. Germline CDR1 and CDR2: DFQATT and SNEGSKA (reference sequence). The CDR3 spans 13 residues. Trimming left V 4 bases short and J 1 base short, with 11 bases between. This CDR3 reads CSATIRSSYEQYF. For the CDR3, the DNA is TGCAGTGCTACCATTAGATCTTCCTACGAGCAGTACTTC.

The chain uses TRBV19 and TRBJ2-3; no definite D call. The length of the CDR3 is 13 residues. V lost 5 bases and J 1 base, leaving 7 bases between the germline ends. Germline V gene sequence: CDR1 LNHDA, CDR2 SQIVND (reference sequence). Here the CDR3 DNA reads TGTGCCAGTAGTCCGCGAGGCACAGATACGCAGTATTTT. Protein product: CASSPRGTDTQYF.

V usage is TRBV9 and J usage is TRBJ2-2; D is ambiguous. The germline V gene has CDR1 SGDLS and CDR2 YYNGEE. There are 12 residues in the CDR3. Trimming took 4 bases from V and 7 from J, leaving 8 bases between them. The CDR3 sequence: CASSTDNGELFF. The DNA of the CDR3 is TGTGCCAGCAGCACCGACAACGGGGAGCTGTTTTTT.

The chain recombines TRBV3-1 with TRBJ2-1, with D unresolved. V lost 1 base and J 5 bases, leaving 12 bases between the germline ends. CDR1 and CDR2 (germline): LGHDT, YNNKEL (reference sequence). The CDR3 loop spans 15 amino acids. The CDR3 spells CASSQGPRVDNEQFF. Here the CDR3 DNA reads TGTGCCAGCAGCCAAGGACCACGGGTAGACAATGAGCAGTTCTTC.

A single count supports this clonotype. V gene TRBV7-9 combines with J gene TRBJ2-5; 7 bases match TRBD1. The CDR3 has 14 amino acids. Trimming removed 4 bases from V and 5 bases from J; junction bases left unmatched: 7. CDR1 is SEHNR and CDR2 is FQNEAQ in the germline V gene (reference sequence). The chain's CDR3 is CASSSGQVDETQYF. The CDR3 DNA sequence: TGTGCCAGCAGCTCCGGACAGGTTGACGAGACCCAGTACTTC.

The J gene is TRBJ2-1, the V gene TRBV27; 7 bases agree with TRBD2. The V gene's germline CDR1 is MNHEY and CDR2 SMNVEV (reference sequence). This CDR3 is 16 amino acids long. With 7 bases clipped from V and 7 bases from J, the junction kept 16 bases outside the gene matches. The CDR3 region is CASIGRWGGSGNEQFF. The CDR3 DNA sequence: TGTGCCAGCATTGGCAGGTGGGGCGGGAGTGGTAATGAGCAGTTCTTC.

The rearrangement joins TRBV4-1 to TRBJ1-1; 7 bases are a match to TRBD1. Germline lookup yields CDR1 MGHRA and CDR2 YSYEKL. V dropped 1 base and J dropped 6; count of bases not matched to a gene: 11. CDR3 length: 16 amino acids. This chain's CDR3 is CASSQANTGEGSEAFF. The CDR3 region has the DNA TGCGCCAGCAGCCAAGCTAATACAGGGGAAGGCTCTGAAGCTTTCTTT.

This chain connects TRBV30 to TRBJ1-5, with D perhaps TRBD1 (5 bases). Germline-derived CDR1 and CDR2 are GTSNPN and SVGIG (reference sequence). The CDR3 loop spans 13 amino acids. Trimming took 4 bases from V and 1 from J, leaving 8 bases between them. Written as DNA, the CDR3 is TGTGCCTGGAATAGGGACAGCAATCAGCCCCAGCATTTT. Translated: CAWNRDSNQPQHF.

The chain combines TRBV27 with TRBJ2-3, with 7 nucleotides matching TRBD2. This CDR3 spans 15 amino acids. V shed 5 bases, J shed 6 bases, and the junction held 11 bases outside the gene matches. Germline-derived CDR1 and CDR2 are MNHEY and SMNVEV (reference sequence). The CDR3 protein is CASSPPGLVGDTQYF. Written as DNA, the CDR3 is TGTGCCAGCAGTCCACCCGGACTAGTTGGGGATACGCAGTATTTT.

The chain joins TRBV3-1 to TRBJ2-7; TRBD2 aligns across 7 bases. The CDR3 is 14 amino acids. Germline V lookup: CDR1 LGHDT, CDR2 YNNKEL (reference sequence). V lost 4 bases to trimming and J lost 3 bases; unmatched junction nucleotides: 6. The CDR3 loop is CASSPGGSYYEQYF. CDR3 sequence (DNA): TGTGCCAGCAGCCCGGGCGGGAGTTACTACGAGCAGTACTTC.

In this sample, this clonotype turned up once. The chain uses TRBV29-1 and TRBJ2-7; 9 bases match TRBD1. Trimming cost V 5 bases and J 6 bases; bases outside gene matches: 8. The V gene's germline CDR1 is SQVTM and CDR2 ANQGSEA. The CDR3 covers 13 residues. CDR3: CSVFWTGVIEQYF. In DNA, the CDR3 is TGCAGCGTTTTCTGGACAGGGGTCATCGAGCAGTACTTC.

This chain uses TRBV7-9 with TRBJ2-7; D is unclear. Germline CDR1 and CDR2: SEHNR and FQNEAQ (reference sequence). The CDR3 length is 11 residues. The V end was cut by 5 bases, the J end by 2 bases, with 4 bases between. Here the CDR3 reads CASSRTYEQYF. CDR3 DNA sequence: TGTGCCAGCAGCCGAACCTACGAGCAGTACTTC. Together with reference TRBV7-9 and TRBJ2-7, the CDR3 gives the full variable domain: DTGVSQNPRHKITKRGQNVTFRCDPISEHNRLYWYRQTLGQGPEFLTYFQNEAQLEKSRLLSDRFSAERPKGSFSTLEIQRTEQGDSAMYLCASSRTYEQYFGPGTRLTVT.